This record looks at one TCR beta chain sequence and its context. Its cognate antigen is unknown. The V gene lost 5 bases and the J gene lost 2 bases, with 12 bases spanning the gap. The germline CDR1 and CDR2 sequences are LNHDA and SQIVND (reference sequence). The CDR3 runs 14 residues. Method: immunoSEQ multiplex PCR; TCRdb's copy keeps in-frame clones and lacks some. Here the sample spans approximately 400,000 clones, approximately 90% being singletons. The sample originates from a study of Ad26.COV2.S vaccination and SARS-CoV-2 variants. Whole-study findings and limits: Across vaccine and placebo recipients, the breadth of non-spike TCRs was similar. Vaccinees displayed broader spike-specific TCR repertoires than placebo recipients. Responses of T cells in total may have been underestimated by the TCR breadth and depth analyses.

The starting material was peripheral blood, obtained after recovery from COVID-19. The origin of this receptor is a human donor who had recovered from COVID-19. V usage is TRBV19 and J usage is TRBJ2-5; weak D call: TRBD1 (5 bases). The CDR3 coding sequence is TGTGCCAGTAGTTCCCGACAGCCTCAAGAGACCCAGTACTTC. This encodes CASSSRQPQETQYF.